A single sample gave rise to the 22 T cell receptor beta chains below, sequenced in a study of OX40 agonist ivuxolimab in advanced cancers. Library prep was done by the immunoSEQ multiplex PCR assay. TCRdb's version of the immuneACCESS table is confined to in-frame rearrangements and falls short of the full clone set. An unresolved V gene accounts for under half of the shortfall where checked; the remainder is of unknown origin. Present in this sample are around 53,000 clones, about 82% of which were seen just once. 2.8% of the sample lies in the top ten. Sequencing used CD4+ or CD8+ T cells sorted from blood, obtained in a trial of the OX40 agonist ivuxolimab. The receptors stem from an adult with an advanced solid tumor such as melanoma, head and neck, liver or kidney cancer.

V usage is TRBV6-1 and J usage is TRBJ2-3; 8 nucleotides line up with TRBD1. The CDR3 is 17 amino acids. V trimming: 3 bases; J trimming: 2 bases; junction bases outside the gene matches: 10. Looked up from germline, CDR1 is MNHNS and CDR2 is SASEGT. The CDR3 bases are TGTGCCAGCAGTGATTTCACCGGGACAGGACACACAGATACGCAGTATTTT. Translated, it gives CASSDFTGTGHTDTQYF.

V and J are TRBV19 and TRBJ1-3; D ambiguous. The germline V gene encodes CDR1 LNHDA and CDR2 SQIVND (reference sequence). The V and J ends lost 5 bases and 0 bases respectively, with 8 bases between them. The CDR3 sequence is 14 residues long. CDR3 amino acids: CASSVISSGNTIYF. CDR3 DNA: TGTGCCAGTAGTGTCATAAGCTCTGGAAACACCATATATTTT. Using reference TRBV19 and TRBJ1-3 for the parts outside the CDR3, the full variable domain is DGGITQSPKYLFRKEGQNVTLSCEQNLNHDAMYWYRQDPGQGLRLIYYSQIVNDFQKGDIAEGYSVSREKKESFPLTVTSAQKNPTAFYLCASSVISSGNTIYFGEGSWLTVV.

The V and J genes are TRBV5-8 and TRBJ2-1; TRBD2 agrees at 7 bases. In germline, CDR1 is SGHTS, CDR2 YDEGEE. The CDR3 is 17 residues long. The J segment lost 0 bases and the V segment lost 0 bases, leaving 6 bases of the junction unmatched. The CDR3 nucleotides are TGTGCCAGCAGCTTGGTTGGGCGGGGGAGCTCCTACAATGAGCAGTTCTTC. It codes for CASSLVGRGSSYNEQFF. Combining the CDR3 with reference TRBV5-8 and TRBJ2-1 gives the whole variable domain EAGVTQSPTHLIKTRGQQATLRCSPISGHTSVYWYQQALGLGLQFLLWYDEGEERNRGNFPPRFSGRQFPNYSSELNVNALELEDSALYLCASSLVGRGSSYNEQFFGPGTRLTVL.

The chain links TRBV30 to TRBJ2-7; no firm D call. The CDR3 loop spans 12 amino acids. V lost 4 bases and J 2 bases, leaving 9 bases between the germline ends. CDR1 and CDR2 from the germline V gene are GTSNPN and SVGIG (reference sequence). The CDR3 bases are TGTGCCTGGAAACGGAACCCCTACGAGCAGTACTTC. Its translation: CAWKRNPYEQYF.

This clone has just one count. The genes are TRBV30 and TRBJ2-7; 11 positions match TRBD1. Germline V CDR1 and CDR2: GTSNPN, SVGIG (reference sequence). The ends lost 2 bases at V and 6 bases at J; junction bases unmatched: 15. This CDR3 spans 17 amino acids. This CDR3 is CAWSPPPPGQGESEQYF. CDR3 nucleotide sequence: TGTGCCTGGAGTCCCCCCCCACCGGGACAGGGGGAGTCCGAGCAGTACTTC.

CDR3 nucleotides: TGTGCCAGCACCACCGGGCTCCCCAGCGCCACAGATACGCAGTATTTT. Translated, it gives CASTTGLPSATDTQYF. V gene TRBV5-4 combines with J gene TRBJ2-3; the D is unclear. This CDR3 comprises 16 residues. V shed 6 bases and J shed 2 bases, with 19 bases lying between them. Germline-derived CDR1 and CDR2 are SGHNT and YYREEE (reference sequence).

The chain employs TRBV4-2 and TRBJ2-7; maybe TRBD1 (5 bases). There are 12 residues in the CDR3. Looked up from germline, CDR1 is LGHNA and CDR2 is YNFKEQ. The V end was cut by 5 bases, the J end by 6 bases, with 11 bases between. In DNA form, the CDR3 reads TGTGCCAGCAGCACCACAGGTTCCGAGCAGTACTTC. Its translation is CASSTTGSEQYF.

This clone was seen only a few times. The chain couples TRBV30 to TRBJ1-2; D perhaps matches TRBD1 (5 bases). V lost 5 bases, J lost 2 bases, and 12 bases lay in between. The germline CDR1 and CDR2 sequences are GTSNPN and SVGIG (reference sequence). The CDR3 is 13 residues long. The CDR3 loop reads CAWGLWGNYGYTF. CDR3 bases: TGTGCCTGGGGCCTGTGGGGGAACTATGGCTACACCTTC.

This clone is a singleton in its sample. The V and J genes are TRBV7-2 and TRBJ1-2; the match to TRBD1 covers 8 bases. The trim removed 1 base at V and 8 bases at J, leaving 9 bases unmatched. This CDR3 comprises 15 residues. CDR1 is SGHTA and CDR2 is FQGNSA in the germline V gene. The CDR3 here is CASSLESTGVLGYTF. The CDR3, as DNA: TGTGCCAGCAGCTTAGAATCGACAGGGGTTCTCGGCTACACCTTC.

J is TRBJ1-1 and V is TRBV19; 9 bases fit TRBD1. The ends lost 7 bases at V and 0 bases at J; junction bases unmatched: 6. The germline gives CDR1 LNHDA, CDR2 SQIVND (reference sequence). The CDR3 loop spans 15 amino acids. The CDR3 reads CASKLQGAVNTEAFF. CDR3 coding DNA: TGTGCCAGTAAACTACAGGGGGCCGTGAACACTGAAGCTTTCTTT. Full variable domain (outside the CDR3, taken from reference TRBV19 and TRBJ1-1): DGGITQSPKYLFRKEGQNVTLSCEQNLNHDAMYWYRQDPGQGLRLIYYSQIVNDFQKGDIAEGYSVSREKKESFPLTVTSAQKNPTAFYLCASKLQGAVNTEAFFGQGTRLTVV.

The rearrangement joins TRBV18 to TRBJ2-5, with D perhaps TRBD1 (5 bases). The CDR3 runs to 15 residues. V was cut by 3 bases and J by 1 base, with 12 bases left in between. CDR1 KGHSH and CDR2 LQKENI come from the germline V gene. CDR3 sequence: CASSPGGQVQETQYF. Here the CDR3 DNA reads TGTGCCAGCTCACCGGGTGGACAAGTCCAAGAGACCCAGTACTTC.

This clone was counted once. The V and J genes are TRBV6-6 and TRBJ2-1; D gene ambiguous. Germline CDR1 MNHNY, CDR2 SVGAGI (reference sequence). This CDR3 comprises 12 residues. V lost 8 bases and J lost 5, with 10 bases in between. This CDR3 is CASSGQDNEQFF. CDR3 in DNA: TGTGCCAGCTCGGGCCAAGACAATGAGCAGTTCTTC.

The CDR3 here is CASSLGRGRRDNEQFF. Written as DNA, the CDR3 is TGTGCCAGCAGCTTAGGAAGGGGCCGAAGGGACAATGAGCAGTTCTTC. The rearrangement uses TRBV11-2 and TRBJ2-1; perhaps TRBD1 as D (5 bases). Germline V gene lookup returns CDR1 SGHAT and CDR2 FQNNGV. The ends were cut back, 1 base at V and 5 bases at J, with 15 bases in the middle. The CDR3 sequence is 16 residues long.

This clone was counted a few times. CDR3 in DNA: TGTGCCAGCAGTTTCCCCCCCGGGGGGGGTTTTATGGATGAGCAGTTCTTC. Residues: CASSFPPGGGFMDEQFF. This rearrangement joins TRBV27 to TRBJ2-1, with 8 bases matching TRBD2. J lost 8 bases, V lost 3 bases, and 15 bases had no gene match. The CDR3 contains 17 residues. Germline values: CDR1 MNHEY, CDR2 SMNVEV (reference sequence).

The gene calls are TRBV4-1 and TRBJ2-4; perhaps TRBD1 as D (6 bases). Per the germline V gene, CDR1 is MGHRA and CDR2 is YSYEKL. The CDR3 has 16 amino acids. Trimming stripped 1 base from V and 6 bases from J, with 16 bases between. CDR3 region: CASSQVGAGVLNIQYF. CDR3 nucleotides: TGCGCCAGCAGCCAAGTAGGTGCAGGGGTCCTAAACATTCAGTACTTC.

The chain links TRBV19 to TRBJ1-2, with D hard to call. CDR1 LNHDA and CDR2 SQIVND come from the germline V gene (reference sequence). This CDR3 comprises 13 residues. The V end was cut by 4 bases, the J end by 2 bases, with 8 bases between. In nucleotides, the CDR3 is TGTGCCAGTAGTAACCCCCTGAACTATGGCTACACCTTC. Residues: CASSNPLNYGYTF.

The J gene is TRBJ2-5, the V gene TRBV19; no reliable D call. The CDR3 contains 11 residues. Trimming left V 7 bases short and J 5 bases short, with 8 bases between. The germline V gene has CDR1 LNHDA and CDR2 SQIVND (reference sequence). Here the CDR3 reads CASMFGETQYF. CDR3 coding DNA: TGTGCCAGTATGTTCGGGGAGACCCAGTACTTC.

The chain joins TRBV27 to TRBJ2-6, with 8 bases aligning to TRBD1. Germline V gives CDR1 MNHEY, CDR2 SMNVEV (reference sequence). The CDR3 loop spans 18 amino acids. V was clipped by 6 bases and J by 2 bases; unmatched bases: 12. As DNA, the CDR3 is TGTGCCAGCAGGGGGGCCAGGGGGCAGAAAACTGGGGCCAACGTCCTGACTTTC. Translating it yields CASRGARGQKTGANVLTF.

V gene TRBV5-1 combines with J gene TRBJ1-6; tentative D call: TRBD1 (6 bases). Deletions cut 1 base from V and 9 bases from J, with 11 bases between. CDR3 length: 14 residues. CDR1 SGHRS and CDR2 YFSETQ come from the germline V gene. In DNA, the CDR3 is TGCGCCAGCAGCTTGAGGGGGTTTGGTTCACCCCTCCACTTT. Protein: CASSLRGFGSPLHF.

The chain joins TRBV19 to TRBJ1-1; TRBD1 matches at 8 bases. The length of the CDR3 is 15 residues. After removal of 7 bases from V and 6 bases from J, the junction contained 13 bases not matched to a gene. Germline V CDR1 and CDR2: LNHDA, SQIVND (reference sequence). The CDR3 nucleotides are TGTGCCAGTACCACGGCAGGGGGCGCAGACGCTGAAGCTTTCTTT. Translated, it gives CASTTAGGADAEAFF.

This clone has a handful of counts. The V call is TRBV6-6, the J call TRBJ1-2; 8 nucleotides align to TRBD1. The CDR3 sequence is 12 residues long. V lost 6 bases, J lost 5 bases, and 2 bases stayed unmatched. Germline CDR1 and CDR2: MNHNY and SVGAGI (reference sequence). The CDR3 DNA follows: TGTGCCAGCAGAGGACAGGGATATGGCTACACCTTC. Translating gives CASRGQGYGYTF.

The rearrangement joins TRBV11-2 to TRBJ1-1, with 8 bases that match TRBD1. V lost 2 bases, J lost 11 bases, and 4 bases stayed unmatched. There are 12 residues in the CDR3. The germline CDR1 and CDR2 sequences are SGHAT and FQNNGV. The CDR3 protein is CASSLSRGLAFF. CDR3 nucleotide sequence: TGTGCCAGCAGCTTAAGCAGGGGGCTTGCTTTCTTT.